These 20 T cell receptor beta chains originate from one sample sequenced in a study of T cell clonality in common variable immunodeficiency. Sequencing was performed with immunoSEQ multiplex PCR; in TCRdb, only in-frame clones are kept and a portion is missing. Altogether about 52,000 clones were found in the sample, and no singletons occur. Input material: peripheral blood mononuclear cells. The receptors here all came from a person aged 18-70 years in good health.

In this sample, this clone turned up many times. From the germline J gene comes the end of the CDR3, since the read stops 3 residues before it. The chain has TRBV18 and TRBJ1-1, with D perhaps TRBD1 (5 bases). The CDR3 is made up of 15 amino acids. Germline values: CDR1 KGHSH, CDR2 LQKENI. With 0 bases removed from V and 3 bases from J, the gap between germline ends came to 11 bases. The CDR3 bases that were read are TGTGCCAGCTCACCACCGGGGGGGTCGGACACTGAA. The encoded protein is CASSPPGGSDTE. The entire CDR3 is CASSPPGGSDTEAFF.

This clone was counted at least ten times. The CDR3 end falls 3 residues outside the read, so it is completed with the germline J gene. The V call is TRBV30, the J call TRBJ2-7, with D tentatively TRBD1 (5 bases). Germline values: CDR1 GTSNPN, CDR2 SVGIG (reference sequence). V lost 0 bases and J 2 bases, leaving 5 bases between the germline ends. The CDR3 totals 12 residues. Incomplete CDR3 DNA: TGTGCCTGGAGTGTACAGGCCTACGAG. It translates to CAWSVQAYE. The entire CDR3 sequence reads CAWSVQAYEQYF.

This clone was seen many times. The CDR3 bases that were read are TGCAGTGCGACCACCGGGACACCCACCGGGGAG. Translation gives CSATTGTPTGE. The whole CDR3 sequence reads CSATTGTPTGELFF. The chain combines TRBV20-1 with TRBJ2-2, with D perhaps TRBD1 (6 bases). The read terminates 3 residues before the CDR3 end, so the remaining end is supplied by the germline J gene. This CDR3 comprises 14 residues. CDR1 and CDR2 from the germline V gene are DFQATT and SNEGSKA (reference sequence). Trimming stripped 6 bases from V and 4 bases from J, with 15 bases between.

There are many counts of this clone. CDR3 DNA (partial): TGTGCCAGTAGTATAGCGGGGGTTCTTGGAGAC. As protein: CASSIAGVLGD. The entire CDR3 is CASSIAGVLGDYTF. The chain combines TRBV19 with TRBJ1-2, with a weak D call TRBD1 (5 bases). The sequenced fragment ends 3 residues before the CDR3 boundary, so the rest is inferred from the germline J gene. The CDR3 consists of 14 residues. CDR1 and CDR2 (germline): LNHDA, SQIVND (reference sequence). Complete variable domain (other parts from reference TRBV19 and TRBJ1-2): DGGITQSPKYLFRKEGQNVTLSCEQNLNHDAMYWYRQDPGQGLRLIYYSQIVNDFQKGDIAEGYSVSREKKESFPLTVTSAQKNPTAFYLCASSIAGVLGDYTFGSGTRLTVV.

This clone was picked up many times. Sequencing ends 3 residues short of the CDR3 end; the germline J gene provides the rest. This chain joins TRBV5-1 and TRBJ1-4, with 7 bases identical to TRBD1. The CDR3 runs 13 residues. Germline CDR1 reads SGHRS; CDR2 reads YFSETQ. J lost 10 bases, V lost 2 bases, and 5 bases had no gene match. The CDR3 loop is CASSFGQEGKLFF. The sequenced part of the CDR3 DNA is TGCGCCAGCAGCTTTGGACAGGAGGGAAAA.

This clone showed up many times. The CDR3 extends 3 residues past the end of the read, so its final part is completed from the germline J gene. The rearrangement joins TRBV5-1 to TRBJ2-3; D possibly corresponds to TRBD2 (6 bases). The CDR3 contains 14 residues. V shed 6 bases and J shed 2 bases, with 13 bases lying between them. From germline, CDR1 is SGHRS and CDR2 YFSETQ. The CDR3 loop is CASTRSGSTDTQYF. The covered CDR3 bases are TGCGCCAGCACCCGTAGCGGCTCCACAGATACG.

At least ten counts were recorded for this clone. The read terminates 3 residues ahead of where the CDR3 ends, so the germline J gene completes it. The chain has TRBV7-9 and TRBJ1-1; the match to TRBD1 covers 10 bases. This CDR3 is built from 12 residues. Per the germline V gene, CDR1 is SEHNR and CDR2 is FQNEAQ (reference sequence). The chain's CDR3 is CASRQDRGEAFF. Incomplete CDR3 DNA: TGTGCCAGCAGACAGGACAGGGGGGAA.

This clone was recorded many times. The read comes to an end 3 residues before the CDR3 does, leaving the germline J gene to fill in the end. The V call is TRBV28, the J call TRBJ2-2; 7 nucleotides match TRBD1. After removal of 4 bases from V and 3 bases from J, the junction contained 5 bases not matched to a gene. CDR1 and CDR2 (germline): MDHEN, SYDVKM. The CDR3 has 15 residues. CDR3 DNA (partial): TGTGCCAGCAGTTCCCCGGGACAGTACACCGGGGAG. Translated, it gives CASSSPGQYTGE. The CDR3 in its entirety is CASSSPGQYTGELFF.

This clone came up many times. The sequenced fragment ends 3 residues before the CDR3 boundary, so the rest is inferred from the germline J gene. The genes are TRBV19 and TRBJ2-3; 7 positions agree with TRBD1. Looked up from germline, CDR1 is LNHDA and CDR2 is SQIVND (reference sequence). The CDR3 extends over 14 amino acids. V gave up 8 bases and J gave up 0 bases; unmatched junction bases: 5. CDR3 DNA, as far as it was read: TGTGCCAGTCGCGTGACAGGGAGCACAGATACG. Residues: CASRVTGSTDT. From start to end, the CDR3 is CASRVTGSTDTQYF.

This clone was recorded many times. Read sequence stops 3 residues before the CDR3 end, and the germline J gene provides the missing end. The gene calls are TRBV7-8 and TRBJ1-5; perhaps TRBD1 as D (6 bases). Germline V gives CDR1 SGHVS, CDR2 FQNEAQ. The V and J ends lost 5 bases and 4 bases respectively, with 12 bases between them. This CDR3 has 14 residues. Incomplete CDR3 DNA: TGTGCCAGCAGCGCCCTGGACAGAAATCAGCCC. Translating it yields CASSALDRNQP. The full CDR3 sequence reads CASSALDRNQPQHF.

This clone was seen a few times. The CDR3 DNA, read in part, is TGTGCCAGTAGTACGACTAGCGGGAGTTACAATGAC. Translating it yields CASSTTSGSYND. The full CDR3 is CASSTTSGSYNDYTF. The V call is TRBV19, the J call TRBJ1-2, with D uncertain. Read data end 3 residues before the CDR3 end; the end is taken from the germline J gene. Germline CDR1 reads LNHDA; CDR2 reads SQIVND (reference sequence). This CDR3 contains 15 residues. The full variable domain, rest sourced from reference TRBV19 and TRBJ1-2, is DGGITQSPKYLFRKEGQNVTLSCEQNLNHDAMYWYRQDPGQGLRLIYYSQIVNDFQKGDIAEGYSVSREKKESFPLTVTSAQKNPTAFYLCASSTTSGSYNDYTFGSGTRLTVV.

This clone was observed many times. The read stops 3 residues short of the end of the CDR3; the missing end is completed from the germline J gene. V is TRBV20-1 and J is TRBJ2-2, with 10 bases identical to TRBD2. CDR3 length equals 13 residues. CDR1 is DFQATT, CDR2 SNEGSKA, per germline (reference sequence). The trim removed 5 bases at V and 5 bases at J, leaving 2 bases unmatched. The sequenced CDR3 bases are TGCAGTGCTTCGGGACTAGCGACCGGGGAG. Translating it yields CSASGLATGE. The complete CDR3 reads CSASGLATGELFF.

To note about this clone: The read terminates 3 residues ahead of where the CDR3 ends, so the germline J gene completes it. The chain recombines TRBV5-1 with TRBJ2-1; no reliable D call. Germline values: CDR1 SGHRS, CDR2 YFSETQ. Trimming shortened V by 0 bases and J by 0 bases, and 10 bases separated the two germline ends. This CDR3 has 16 amino acids. CDR3 region: CASSLADRGSYNEQFF. Incomplete CDR3 DNA: TGCGCCAGCAGCTTGGCCGATCGAGGCTCCTACAATGAG. Using reference TRBV5-1 and TRBJ2-1 for the parts outside the CDR3, the full variable domain is KAGVTQTPRYLIKTRGQQVTLSCSPISGHRSVSWYQQTPGQGLQFLFEYFSETQRNKGNFPGRFSGRQFSNSRSEMNVSTLELGDSALYLCASSLADRGSYNEQFFGPGTRLTVL.

This clone was seen ten or more times. The CDR3 is CASSLTGGRNSPLHF. CDR3 bases read: TGTGCCAGCAGCTTGACAGGGGGTAGGAATTCACCC. The genes are TRBV7-3 and TRBJ1-6, with TRBD1 identical over 9 bases. The read falls 3 residues short of the CDR3 end, and the missing part is taken from the germline J gene. Trimming took 3 bases from V and 7 from J; bases not matched to a gene: 4. Per germline, CDR1 SGHTA and CDR2 FQGTGA. The CDR3 runs to 15 residues. Variable domain in full (rest from reference TRBV7-3 and TRBJ1-6): GAGVSQTPSNKVTEKGKYVELRCDPISGHTALYWYRQSLGQGPEFLIYFQGTGAADDSGLPNDRFFAVRPEGSVSTLKIQRTERGDSAVYLCASSLTGGRNSPLHFGNGTRLTVT.

This clone has a count of ten or more. The read is 3 residues too short to cover the CDR3 end, so that end is filled in from the germline J gene. The V call is TRBV20-1, the J call TRBJ2-2; 12 bases fit TRBD2. J was trimmed by 3 bases and V by 2 bases; bases with no gene match: 1. Germline values: CDR1 DFQATT, CDR2 SNEGSKA (reference sequence). This CDR3 spans 15 amino acids. CDR3 sequence reads: CSARLAGGYTGELFF. CDR3 DNA, as far as it was read: TGCAGTGCTAGACTAGCGGGAGGGTACACCGGGGAG.

Ten or more counts support this clone. With the read ending 3 residues before the CDR3 end, the germline J gene is used to fill in that end. J is TRBJ2-7 and V is TRBV18; TRBD2 agrees at 11 bases. This CDR3 contains 16 residues. The trim removed 3 bases at V and 3 bases at J, leaving 7 bases unmatched. Germline CDR1 and CDR2: KGHSH and LQKENI. CDR3 bases read: TGTGCCAGCTCACCTGTTAGCGGGGGGGCTTACTACGAG. Translated, it gives CASSPVSGGAYYE. The entire CDR3 sequence reads CASSPVSGGAYYEQYF. Complete variable domain (other parts from reference TRBV18 and TRBJ2-7): NAGVMQNPRHLVRRRGQEARLRCSPMKGHSHVYWYRQLPEEGLKFMVYLQKENIIDESGMPKERFSAEFPKEGPSILRIQQVVRGDSAAYFCASSPVSGGAYYEQYFGPGTRLTVT.

This clone was seen at least ten times. The read falls 3 residues short of the CDR3 end, and the missing part is taken from the germline J gene. This rearrangement joins TRBV19 to TRBJ1-4; 10 bases match TRBD1. The CDR3 has 14 amino acids. The trim removed 11 bases at V and 5 bases at J, leaving 8 bases unmatched. Germline V gives CDR1 LNHDA, CDR2 SQIVND (reference sequence). CDR3 DNA, as far as it was read: TGTGCCCGCCTCTCGGACAGGGGGAATGAAAAA. Translated, it gives CARLSDRGNEK. The CDR3 as a whole reads CARLSDRGNEKLFF.

This clone was seen ten or more times. Read coverage stops 3 residues before the CDR3 terminus; the germline J gene supplies the remainder. The chain couples TRBV6-1 to TRBJ2-7; D is perhaps TRBD1 (5 bases). CDR1 is MNHNS, CDR2 SASEGT, per germline. The CDR3 runs to 15 residues. The germline V and J ends were trimmed by 3 bases and 6 bases, with 18 bases remaining between them. The DNA read from the CDR3 is TGTGCCAGCAGTGACCAATCGACAGAACCCCTCGAG. It yields the protein CASSDQSTEPLE. The whole CDR3 protein reads CASSDQSTEPLEQYF.

In this sample, this clone turned up many times. The missing CDR3 end, 3 residues past where the read stops, is filled in from the germline J gene. The rearrangement uses TRBV6-1 and TRBJ2-7; perhaps TRBD2 as D (6 bases). Trimming took off 4 bases at V and 2 bases at J, with 15 bases between the two ends. Germline-derived CDR1 and CDR2 are MNHNS and SASEGT. The CDR3 runs to 15 residues. The CDR3 sequence is CASSGRGGVTYEQYF. CDR3 DNA (partial): TGTGCCAGCAGTGGGCGTGGAGGGGTTACCTACGAG.

This clone occurred many times. CDR3 bases read: TGTGCCTGGAGTATACCCGGGGTTGGATATACTGAA. This encodes CAWSIPGVGYTE. Given in full, the CDR3 is CAWSIPGVGYTEAFF. The V call is TRBV30, the J call TRBJ1-1; no reliable D call. With the read ending 3 residues before the CDR3 end, the germline J gene is used to fill in that end. From germline, CDR1 is GTSNPN and CDR2 SVGIG (reference sequence). V dropped 2 bases and J dropped 5 bases, with 18 bases sitting between them. There are 15 residues in the CDR3.